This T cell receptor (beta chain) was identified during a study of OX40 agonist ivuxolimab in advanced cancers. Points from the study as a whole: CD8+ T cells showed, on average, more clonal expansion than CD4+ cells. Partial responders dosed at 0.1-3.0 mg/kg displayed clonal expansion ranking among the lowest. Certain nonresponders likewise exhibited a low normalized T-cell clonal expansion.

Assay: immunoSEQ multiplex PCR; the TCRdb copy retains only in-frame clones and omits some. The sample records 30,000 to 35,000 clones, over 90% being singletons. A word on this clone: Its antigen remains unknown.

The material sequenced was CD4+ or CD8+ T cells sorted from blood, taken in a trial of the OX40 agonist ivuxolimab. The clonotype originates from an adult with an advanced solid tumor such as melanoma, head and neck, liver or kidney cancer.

CDR3 loop: CASSLYTANTGELFF. CDR3 DNA: TGTGCCAGCAGTTTATATACAGCGAACACCGGGGAGCTGTTTTTT. The J gene is TRBJ2-2, the V gene TRBV27, with D unresolved. The CDR3 has 15 amino acids. Germline V gene sequence: CDR1 MNHEY, CDR2 SMNVEV (reference sequence). Trimming took off 1 base at V and 0 bases at J, with 6 bases between the two ends.